The 15 T cell receptor beta chains below were found in one sample sequenced in a study of blood T cell repertoires in COVID-19. Assay used: immunoSEQ multiplex PCR; TCRdb lists only in-frame clones, some missing. The sample yields a few hundred thousand clones, over 80% seen once. Sequenced input: peripheral blood. The receptor set was obtained from a woman between 65 and 79 years old with COVID-19, enrolled during active disease.

This chain connects TRBV6-6 to TRBJ1-6; TRBD1 might be the D (6 bases). The V end was cut by 5 bases, the J end by 8 bases, with 16 bases between. CDR3 length: 15 amino acids. The germline gives CDR1 MNHNY, CDR2 SVGAGI (reference sequence). Here the CDR3 DNA reads TGTGCCAGCAGTGCACGACAGGCCTTCGATTCACCCCTCCACTTT. It yields the protein CASSARQAFDSPLHF.

The chain couples TRBV29-1 to TRBJ2-3, with TRBD2 identical over 7 bases. Germline CDR1 and CDR2: SQVTM and ANQGSEA. V gave up 5 bases and J gave up 6 bases; unmatched junction bases: 8. The CDR3 is 13 amino acids. The CDR3 is CSVIGGRGDTQYF. The DNA for the CDR3 is TGCAGCGTTATTGGCGGGAGAGGGGATACGCAGTATTTT.

The chain uses TRBV28 and TRBJ2-3; D is undetermined. The CDR3 sequence is 14 residues long. Per germline, CDR1 MDHEN and CDR2 SYDVKM. V lost 5 bases to trimming and J lost 3 bases, with 12 bases between them. CDR3 amino acids: CASSTAELTDTQYF. The CDR3 DNA reads TGTGCCAGCAGTACGGCGGAGCTGACAGATACGCAGTATTTT.

The chain combines TRBV7-2 with TRBJ2-7; D might be TRBD2 (5 bases). Germline CDR1 SGHTA, CDR2 FQGNSA. There are 14 residues in the CDR3. The germline V and J ends were trimmed by 2 bases and 0 bases, with 8 bases remaining between them. The CDR3 nucleotides are TGTGCCAGCAGCTTATACGGGGTCTCCTACGAGCAGTACTTC. Protein: CASSLYGVSYEQYF.

The CDR3 DNA reads as TGTGCCAGCACTCCCCGGACAGGGCGGGGAAACACCATATATTTT. Encoded protein: CASTPRTGRGNTIYF. The rearrangement uses TRBV2 and TRBJ1-3; TRBD1 matches 8 bases. The V gene end was trimmed by 7 bases and the J gene end by 4 bases; junction bases not matched to a gene: 9. CDR1 SNHLY and CDR2 FYNNEI come from the germline V gene. The CDR3 totals 15 residues. The full variable domain, its missing parts supplied by reference TRBV2 and TRBJ1-3, is EPEVTQTPSHQVTQMGQEVILRCVPISNHLYFYWYRQILGQKVEFLVSFYNNEISEKSEIFDDQFSVERPDGSNFTLKIRSTKLEDSAMYFCASTPRTGRGNTIYFGEGSWLTVV.

The rearrangement joins TRBV3-1 (or the pseudogene TRBV3-2) to TRBJ1-5; D uncertain. The CDR3 covers 13 residues. Deletions cut 5 bases from V and 0 bases from J, with 5 bases between. Germline V gene lookup returns CDR1 LGHDT and CDR2 YNNKEL (reference sequence). CDR3 amino acids: CASSFNSNQPQHF. Here the CDR3 DNA reads TGTGCCAGCAGCTTCAATAGCAATCAGCCCCAGCATTTT.

The chain employs TRBV12-3 or TRBV12-4 and TRBJ1-1; 9 bases align to TRBD1. V lost 1 base and J lost 11; bases outside the gene matches: 5. The length of the CDR3 is 13 residues. CDR3 nucleotide sequence: TGTGCCAGCAGTTTAGGGACAGGGGAGGGGGCTTTCTTT. Amino acid sequence: CASSLGTGEGAFF.

J is TRBJ1-1 and V is TRBV19; 10 bases map to TRBD1. CDR1 and CDR2 (germline): LNHDA, SQIVND (reference sequence). The CDR3 contains 15 residues. With V trimmed by 4 bases and J by 4 bases, 6 bases remained unmatched. The CDR3 reads CASSTPDRGPTEAFF. Here the CDR3 DNA reads TGTGCCAGTAGTACCCCAGACAGGGGGCCCACTGAAGCTTTCTTT.

The chain combines TRBV27 with TRBJ1-6; D is unclear. The V end lost 7 bases, the J end lost 9 bases, and 13 bases lay between the germline ends. The V gene's germline CDR1 is MNHEY and CDR2 SMNVEV (reference sequence). This CDR3 region has 13 residues. This chain's CDR3 is CASTTGEGSPLHF. DNA for the CDR3: TGTGCCAGCACCACCGGGGAGGGTTCACCCCTCCACTTT.

The V and J genes are TRBV24-1 and TRBJ2-1; D gene ambiguous. This CDR3 region has 12 residues. Germline V gives CDR1 KGHDR, CDR2 SFDVKD. The V end lost 9 bases, the J end lost 3 bases, and 8 bases lay between the germline ends. CDR3 sequence: CATGSGYNEQFF. For the CDR3, the DNA is TGTGCCACCGGTTCGGGCTACAATGAGCAGTTCTTC.

This chain links TRBV3-1 (or the pseudogene TRBV3-2) with TRBJ1-1; weak D call: TRBD1 (6 bases). The V end lost 4 bases, the J end lost 4 bases, and 13 bases lay between the germline ends. The CDR3 has 14 residues. Germline CDR1 LGHDT, CDR2 YNNKEL (reference sequence). Here the CDR3 reads CASSPRRGGTEAFF. Here the CDR3 DNA reads TGTGCCAGCAGCCCCCGCAGGGGCGGCACTGAAGCTTTCTTT.

The CDR3 bases are TGTGCCAGCTCACCACGAAGGACAGAAAGAAATAGGAACTATGGCTACACCTTC. Its translation: CASSPRRTERNRNYGYTF. This rearrangement joins TRBV18 to TRBJ1-2; TRBD1 might be the D (6 bases). The CDR3 is 18 residues long. Trimming shortened V by 1 base and J by 2 bases, and 20 bases separated the two germline ends. Looked up from germline, CDR1 is KGHSH and CDR2 is LQKENI.

V is TRBV19 and J is TRBJ2-2; 14 nucleotides match TRBD2. Germline CDR1 LNHDA, CDR2 SQIVND (reference sequence). This CDR3 is 16 amino acids long. V shed 10 bases, J shed 5 bases, and the junction held 9 bases outside the gene matches. The CDR3 DNA sequence: TGTGCCACCAGAGGACTAGCGGGGGGTAGGACCGGGGAGCTGTTTTTT. As protein: CATRGLAGGRTGELFF.

This rearrangement joins TRBV24-1 to TRBJ1-2; D not certain. V lost 2 bases and J lost 4, with 10 bases in between. Per the germline V gene, CDR1 is KGHDR and CDR2 is SFDVKD. This CDR3 region has 14 residues. CDR3 sequence reads: CATSDYNSLYGYTF. In nucleotides, the CDR3 is TGTGCCACCAGTGATTATAACAGCCTCTATGGCTACACCTTC.

J is TRBJ1-1 and V is TRBV4-3; a possible D gene is TRBD1 (5 bases). The CDR3 spans 14 residues. Germline assignment: CDR1 LGHNA and CDR2 YSLEER. Trimming cost V 1 base and J 1 base, with 7 bases left between them. The CDR3 protein is CASSQVGRNTEAFF. DNA for the CDR3: TGCGCCAGCAGCCAAGTGGGGCGGAACACTGAAGCTTTCTTT.